Listed below are T cell receptor beta chains from one sample, sequenced in a study of CXCR3-negative and CXCR3-positive naive CD8 T cells. From the 5' RACE reads, TCRdb lists one entry per CDR3 protein and no DNA. In all, the sample yields 35,000 to 50,000 distinct CDR3 sequences. Material: memory CD8+ T cells from blood. The receptors were sampled from a human donor in good health. Some clones in this sample may be carry-over from other donors' samples. CDR3s include the opening cysteine and the closing phenylalanine or tryptophan.

v_call	j_call	cdr3_aa
TRBV12-3/TRBV12-4	TRBJ2-5	CDSRPGPLAGGHGTQYF
TRBV20-1	TRBJ2-7	CSASSGGGVLGRISYEQYF
TRBV4-3	TRBJ1-2	CASSMGQGVAYGYTF
TRBV20-1	TRBJ2-5	CSARAAGGPAETQYF
TRBV28	TRBJ2-7	CASSQDRGEDEQYF
TRBV10-3	TRBJ2-1	CAILLNDRNNEQFF
TRBV28	TRBJ2-7	CASSLSRAVSSYEQYF
TRBV13	TRBJ2-7	CASSLDGNEQYF
TRBV29-1	TRBJ1-1	CSVEPRDSGRAEAFF
TRBV10-3	TRBJ2-1	CAISGGESSYNEQFF
TRBV6-6	TRBJ1-5	CASSTGPDGGQPQHF
TRBV6-2/TRBV6-3	TRBJ1-4	CASSTGTEEEKLFF
TRBV6-6	TRBJ1-2	CASSLEGAGYGYTF
TRBV12-3/TRBV12-4	TRBJ1-5	CASRPPGGENQPQHF
TRBV27	TRBJ1-4	CASRPDRGGTNEKLFF
TRBV11-2	TRBJ2-7	CASSLTVMRDDEQYF
TRBV5-6	TRBJ2-1	CASSSDRGRLNEQFF
TRBV7-7	TRBJ2-5	CASSPRDSWETQYF
TRBV12-3/TRBV12-4	TRBJ1-5	CASRGTGSNQPQHF
TRBV19	TRBJ2-3	CASSNLEDTQYF
TRBV7-9	TRBJ2-7	CASTPWADPYEQYF
TRBV7-2	TRBJ1-5	CASSWAVNQPQHF
TRBV7-9	TRBJ2-7	CASSLALTHYEQYF
TRBV29-1	TRBJ2-7	CSAEQTGTGGGEQYF
TRBV6-1	TRBJ1-1	CASSLYLGAFVPTEAFF
TRBV11-2	TRBJ2-5	CASSRGRDAYQETQYF
TRBV14	TRBJ2-7	CASSQVGGRYYEQYF
TRBV20-1	TRBJ1-3	CSAGDSGNTIYF
TRBV20-1	TRBJ2-7	CSARGDGPYEQYF
TRBV29-1	TRBJ1-3	CSVALDDYSGNTIYF
TRBV7-9	TRBJ2-2	CASSSAEPNTGELFF
TRBV6-4	TRBJ1-1	CASSPGTGRTEAFF
TRBV28	TRBJ2-3	CASSHGYSTPDTQYF
TRBV9	TRBJ2-2	CASSVVSRAGELFF
TRBV29-1	TRBJ2-1	CSVEVADFNEQFF
TRBV21-1	TRBJ2-5	CASSAGETQYF